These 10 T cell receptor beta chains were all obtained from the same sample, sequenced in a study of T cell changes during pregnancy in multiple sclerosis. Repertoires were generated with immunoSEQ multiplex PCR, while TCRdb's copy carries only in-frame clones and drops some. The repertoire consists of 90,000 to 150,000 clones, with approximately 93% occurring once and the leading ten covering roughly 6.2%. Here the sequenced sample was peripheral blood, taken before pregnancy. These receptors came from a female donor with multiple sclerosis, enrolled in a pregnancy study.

Written as DNA, the CDR3 is TGTGCCAGCAGCGTAGAGGGAGGGGATAGCGTCGTTAACAATGAGCAGTTCTTC. Its protein product is CASSVEGGDSVVNNEQFF. This chain uses TRBV9 with TRBJ2-1, with 7 nucleotides matching TRBD2. J lost 5 bases, V lost 0 bases, and 14 bases had no gene match. This CDR3 region has 18 residues. Germline lookup yields CDR1 SGDLS and CDR2 YYNGEE.

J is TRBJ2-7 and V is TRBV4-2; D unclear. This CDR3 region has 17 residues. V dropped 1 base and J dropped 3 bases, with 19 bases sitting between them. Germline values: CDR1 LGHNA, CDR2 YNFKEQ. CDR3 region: CASSQGVSELIIYEQYF. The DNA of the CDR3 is TGTGCCAGCAGCCAAGGAGTATCCGAGCTAATAATCTACGAGCAGTACTTC.

CDR3 sequence reads: CASSQGPYQPQHF. The CDR3 region has the DNA TGTGCCAGCAGCCAGGGGCCCTATCAGCCCCAGCATTTT. This chain links TRBV6-5 with TRBJ1-5, with TRBD1 as a possible D gene (6 bases). This CDR3 contains 13 residues. The ends were cut back, 6 bases at V and 5 bases at J, with 11 bases in the middle. Germline-derived CDR1 and CDR2 are MNHEY and SVGAGI.

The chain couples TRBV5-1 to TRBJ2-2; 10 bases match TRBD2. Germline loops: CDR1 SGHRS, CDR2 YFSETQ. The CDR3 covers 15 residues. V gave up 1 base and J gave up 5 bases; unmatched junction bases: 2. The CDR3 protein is CASSLSGGETGELFF. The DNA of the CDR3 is TGCGCCAGCAGCTTGAGCGGGGGGGAGACCGGGGAGCTGTTTTTT.

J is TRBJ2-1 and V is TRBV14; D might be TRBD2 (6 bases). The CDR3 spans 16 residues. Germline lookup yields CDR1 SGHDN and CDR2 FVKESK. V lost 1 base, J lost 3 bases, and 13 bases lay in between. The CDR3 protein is CASSQVRGRLYNEQFF. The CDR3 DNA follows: TGTGCCAGCAGCCAAGTAAGAGGGAGGCTCTACAATGAGCAGTTCTTC. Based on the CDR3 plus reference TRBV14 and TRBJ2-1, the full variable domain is EAGVTQFPSHSVIEKGQTVTLRCDPISGHDNLYWYRRVMGKEIKFLLHFVKESKQDESGMPNNRFLAERTGGTYSTLKVQPAELEDSGVYFCASSQVRGRLYNEQFFGPGTRLTVL.

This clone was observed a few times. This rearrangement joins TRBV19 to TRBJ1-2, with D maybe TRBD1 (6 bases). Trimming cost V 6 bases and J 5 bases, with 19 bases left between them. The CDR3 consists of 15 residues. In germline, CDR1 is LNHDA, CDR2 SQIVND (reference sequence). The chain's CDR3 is CASRPNPSTGYGYTF. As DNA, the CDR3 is TGTGCCAGTAGACCAAACCCTTCTACAGGGTATGGCTACACCTTC.

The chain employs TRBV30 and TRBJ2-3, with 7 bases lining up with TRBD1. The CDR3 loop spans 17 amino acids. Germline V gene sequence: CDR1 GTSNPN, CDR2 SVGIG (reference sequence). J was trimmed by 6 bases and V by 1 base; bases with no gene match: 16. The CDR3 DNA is TGTGCCTGGAGTGGTGAAAACAGGGGATCTCTTTATGATACGCAGTATTTT. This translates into CAWSGENRGSLYDTQYF.

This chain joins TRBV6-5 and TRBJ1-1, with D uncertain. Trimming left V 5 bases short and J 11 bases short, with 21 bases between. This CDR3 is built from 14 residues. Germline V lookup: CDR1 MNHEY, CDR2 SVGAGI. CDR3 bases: TGTGCCAGCAGTCCGAGGGAGAATCTAATGAAGGCTTTCTTT. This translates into CASSPRENLMKAFF.

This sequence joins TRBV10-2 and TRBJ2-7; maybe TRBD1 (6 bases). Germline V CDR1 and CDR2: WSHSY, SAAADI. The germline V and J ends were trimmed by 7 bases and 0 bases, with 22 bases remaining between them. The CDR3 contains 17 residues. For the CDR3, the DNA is TGCGCCAGCAATTCTTTTTTGGACAGTATGAGCTCCTACGAGCAGTACTTC. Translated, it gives CASNSFLDSMSSYEQYF.

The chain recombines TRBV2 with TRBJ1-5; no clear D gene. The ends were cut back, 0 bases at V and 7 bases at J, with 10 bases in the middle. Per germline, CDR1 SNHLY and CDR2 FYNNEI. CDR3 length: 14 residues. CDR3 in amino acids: CASSEAEGRQPQHF. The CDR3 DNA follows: TGTGCCAGCAGTGAAGCGGAGGGTCGGCAGCCCCAGCATTTT.